The 17 T cell receptor beta chains below were found in one sample sequenced in a study of cytomegalovirus exposure and HLA in healthy donors. Sequenced by immunoSEQ multiplex PCR; TCRdb stores in-frame clones only, minus some. In the table there are some 150,000 clones, roughly 86% of which are singletons. Input material: PBMCs. The receptors originated from a man aged 18 to 30 in good health and CMV-seropositive.

The sample holds one count of this clone. The chain is built from TRBV25-1 and TRBJ1-1; 8 bases fit TRBD1. The trim removed 3 bases at V and 5 bases at J, leaving 8 bases unmatched. The CDR3 has 15 residues. Germline lookup yields CDR1 MGHDK and CDR2 SYGVNS. The CDR3, as DNA: TGTGCCAGCAGTGACCCAGGACAGGGAATAACTGAAGCTTTCTTT. Its protein is CASSDPGQGITEAFF.

This chain links TRBV18 with TRBJ2-1, with TRBD2 identical over 11 bases. V dropped 2 bases and J dropped 6; count of bases not matched to a gene: 0. Germline V lookup: CDR1 KGHSH, CDR2 LQKENI. This CDR3 comprises 14 residues. The CDR3 sequence is CASSPTSGSNEQFF. The CDR3 bases are TGTGCCAGCTCACCAACTAGCGGGAGCAATGAGCAGTTCTTC.

This chain joins TRBV6-5 and TRBJ2-7; D perhaps matches TRBD1 (6 bases). CDR1 and CDR2 from the germline V gene are MNHEY and SVGAGI. The CDR3 spans 13 residues. V was clipped by 6 bases and J by 1 base, with 10 bases between them. CDR3 residues: CASRPQGSYEQYF. The CDR3 DNA reads as TGTGCCAGCAGACCACAGGGTTCCTACGAGCAGTACTTC.

The rearrangement joins TRBV27 to TRBJ1-1; D unresolved. Germline V lookup: CDR1 MNHEY, CDR2 SMNVEV (reference sequence). V shed 3 bases and J shed 4 bases, with 9 bases lying between them. CDR3 length: 13 residues. The DNA for the CDR3 is TGTGCCAGCAGTTTCGACGGGAGCACTGAAGCTTTCTTT. This sequence encodes CASSFDGSTEAFF.

In its sample, this clone was seen once. V and J are TRBV27 and TRBJ2-1; 13 nucleotides match TRBD2. The V gene's germline CDR1 is MNHEY and CDR2 SMNVEV (reference sequence). The CDR3 extends over 14 amino acids. The J segment lost 4 bases and the V segment lost 6 bases, leaving 0 bases of the junction unmatched. As DNA, the CDR3 is TGTGCCAGCAGACTAGCGGGAGGGTACAATGAGCAGTTCTTC. Its protein is CASRLAGGYNEQFF.

This rearrangement joins TRBV27 to TRBJ1-1; weak D call: TRBD1 (5 bases). CDR3 length: 13 residues. Germline V gene data show CDR1 as MNHEY and CDR2 as SMNVEV (reference sequence). The V end lost 6 bases, the J end lost 5 bases, and 13 bases lay between the germline ends. The DNA of the CDR3 is TGTGCCAGCAGCGCAGGGTTGGGGACTGAAGCTTTCTTT. Translated, it gives CASSAGLGTEAFF.

The V call is TRBV27, the J call TRBJ2-1; tentative D call: TRBD2 (5 bases). Trimming cost V 2 bases and J 7 bases, with 6 bases left between them. CDR3 length: 12 amino acids. CDR1 and CDR2 (germline): MNHEY, SMNVEV (reference sequence). The CDR3 sequence is CASSLEGNEQFF. CDR3 coding DNA: TGTGCCAGCAGTTTAGAGGGAAATGAGCAGTTCTTC.

The CDR3 loop is CASTRLAGEDEQFF. CDR3 coding DNA: TGTGCCAGCACCCGACTAGCGGGGGAGGATGAGCAGTTCTTC. The V and J genes are TRBV2 and TRBJ2-1, with 12 nucleotides matching TRBD2. CDR3 length: 14 amino acids. V lost 7 bases and J lost 8; bases outside the gene matches: 6. Germline assignment: CDR1 SNHLY and CDR2 FYNNEI.

The rearrangement uses TRBV14 and TRBJ2-7; D is unresolved. The CDR3 consists of 13 residues. CDR1 and CDR2 from the germline V gene are SGHDN and FVKESK. Trimming removed 3 bases from V and 3 bases from J, with 9 bases in between. Here the CDR3 DNA reads TGTGCCAGCAGCCACGGGTGGGTCTACGAGCAGTACTTC. This codes for CASSHGWVYEQYF.

V and J are TRBV4-2 and TRBJ1-3; no definite D call. This CDR3 is 16 amino acids long. Trimming removed 0 bases from V and 4 bases from J, with 13 bases in between. CDR1 and CDR2 from the germline V gene are LGHNA and YNFKEQ. Here the CDR3 reads CASSQDPSAGGNTIYF. The CDR3 DNA reads TGTGCCAGCAGCCAAGATCCCTCCGCGGGGGGAAACACCATATATTTT.

The rearrangement links TRBV7-2 to TRBJ1-2, with TRBD1 identical over 7 bases. The V segment lost 0 bases and the J segment 6 bases; nucleotides outside the gene matches: 22. This CDR3 has 20 amino acids. Germline CDR1 is SGHTA and CDR2 is FQGNSA. The CDR3 is CASSLAPSLDREIVFDGYTF. DNA for the CDR3: TGTGCCAGCAGCTTAGCCCCGTCGTTAGACAGGGAAATTGTATTTGATGGCTACACCTTC.

This chain connects TRBV4-3 to TRBJ2-1; D is perhaps TRBD2 (7 bases). The CDR3 spans 18 residues. V dropped 0 bases and J dropped 3 bases, with 18 bases sitting between them. CDR1 LGHNA and CDR2 YSLEER come from the germline V gene. For the CDR3, the DNA is TGCGCCAGCAGCCAAGATGAGGGGGGGTTCAATCTCTACAATGAGCAGTTCTTC. Amino acids: CASSQDEGGFNLYNEQFF.

This chain joins TRBV2 and TRBJ2-6, with a weak D call TRBD1 (8 bases). The CDR3 has 17 residues. V was shortened by 6 bases and J by 0 bases, with 15 bases between the two germline ends. Germline V gene sequence: CDR1 SNHLY, CDR2 FYNNEI. CDR3 region: CASSRNRGGSGANVLTF. The CDR3 DNA follows: TGTGCCAGCAGCCGGAACAGGGGGGGCTCTGGGGCCAACGTCCTGACTTTC.

J is TRBJ1-1 and V is TRBV27, with D possibly matching TRBD1 (5 bases). The CDR3 runs 15 residues. Germline CDR1 is MNHEY and CDR2 is SMNVEV (reference sequence). Trimming took 1 base from V and 2 from J, leaving 11 bases between them. CDR3 in DNA: TGTGCCAGCAGTTTATTGGGGGAGGGCAACACTGAAGCTTTCTTT. It encodes CASSLLGEGNTEAFF.

On this clone: At one boundary the junction diverges from the germline segment, which might be a read error. This chain uses TRBV18 with TRBJ2-1; D uncertain. The CDR3 length is 14 residues. The germline V gene has CDR1 KGHSH and CDR2 LQKENI. The CDR3 is CVSSPPTGYNEQFF. The CDR3 coding sequence is TGTGTCAGCTCACCACCGACGGGTTACAATGAGCAGTTCTTC.

The CDR3 coding sequence is TGTGCCAGCAGTGAGGGGCGGGAGCCCTACAATGAGCAGTTCTTC. This codes for CASSEGREPYNEQFF. The chain links TRBV6-1 to TRBJ2-1; 7 bases map to TRBD2. CDR3 length: 15 residues. CDR1 and CDR2 from the germline V gene are MNHNS and SASEGT. With 3 bases clipped from V and 2 bases from J, the junction kept 4 bases outside the gene matches.

This chain joins TRBV4-1 and TRBJ1-5; D remains unclear. The CDR3 is made up of 14 amino acids. Germline CDR1 is MGHRA and CDR2 is YSYEKL. V lost 4 bases, J lost 5 bases, and 12 bases lay in between. DNA of the CDR3: TGCGCCAGCAGCCCTACCGACACGTATCAGCCCCAGCATTTT. It yields the protein CASSPTDTYQPQHF.